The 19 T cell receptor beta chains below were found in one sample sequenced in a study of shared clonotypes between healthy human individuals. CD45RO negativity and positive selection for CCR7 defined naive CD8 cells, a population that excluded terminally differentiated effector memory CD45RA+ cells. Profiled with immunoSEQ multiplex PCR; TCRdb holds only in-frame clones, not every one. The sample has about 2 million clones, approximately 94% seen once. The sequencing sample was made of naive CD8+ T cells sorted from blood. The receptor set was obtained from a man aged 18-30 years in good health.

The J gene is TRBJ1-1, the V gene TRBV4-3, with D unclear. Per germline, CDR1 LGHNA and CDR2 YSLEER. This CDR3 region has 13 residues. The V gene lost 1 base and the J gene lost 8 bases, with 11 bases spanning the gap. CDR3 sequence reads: CASSQVPGIEAFF. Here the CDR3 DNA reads TGCGCCAGCAGCCAAGTACCCGGAATCGAAGCTTTCTTT.

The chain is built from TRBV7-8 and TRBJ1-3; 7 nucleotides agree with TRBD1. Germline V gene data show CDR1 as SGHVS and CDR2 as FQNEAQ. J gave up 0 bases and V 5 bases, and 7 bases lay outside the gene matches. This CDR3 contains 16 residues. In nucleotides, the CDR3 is TGTGCCAGCAGCGACCAGGCAGGGGGCTCTGGAAACACCATATATTTT. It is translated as CASSDQAGGSGNTIYF.

DNA for the CDR3: TGTGCCTGGGAGAGCGGGAGCGCAGATACGCAGTATTTT. Translation: CAWESGSADTQYF. This rearrangement joins TRBV30 to TRBJ2-3; 8 positions agree with TRBD2. This CDR3 contains 13 residues. Losses at the gene ends were 5 bases for V and 4 bases for J; bases not matched to a gene: 5. In germline, CDR1 is GTSNPN, CDR2 SVGIG (reference sequence).

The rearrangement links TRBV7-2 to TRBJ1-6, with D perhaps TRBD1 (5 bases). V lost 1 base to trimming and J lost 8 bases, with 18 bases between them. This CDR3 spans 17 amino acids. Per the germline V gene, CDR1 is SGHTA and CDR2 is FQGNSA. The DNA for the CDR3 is TGTGCCAGCAGCTTAGGGGGCCCAGGGTCTTTAGATTCACCCCTCCACTTT. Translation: CASSLGGPGSLDSPLHF.

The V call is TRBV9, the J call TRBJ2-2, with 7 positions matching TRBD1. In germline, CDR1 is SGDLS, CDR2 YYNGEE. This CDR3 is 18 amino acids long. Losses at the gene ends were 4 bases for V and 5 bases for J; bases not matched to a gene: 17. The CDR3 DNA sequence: TGTGCCAGCAGCCCCCCTTGGATGGGACAGTTCCGAACCGGGGAGCTGTTTTTT. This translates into CASSPPWMGQFRTGELFF.

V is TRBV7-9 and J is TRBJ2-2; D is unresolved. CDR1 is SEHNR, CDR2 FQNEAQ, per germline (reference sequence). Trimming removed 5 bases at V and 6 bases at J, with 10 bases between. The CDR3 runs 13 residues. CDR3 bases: TGTGCCAGCAGCCCAGTCCCGGCCGGGGAGCTGTTTTTT. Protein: CASSPVPAGELFF.

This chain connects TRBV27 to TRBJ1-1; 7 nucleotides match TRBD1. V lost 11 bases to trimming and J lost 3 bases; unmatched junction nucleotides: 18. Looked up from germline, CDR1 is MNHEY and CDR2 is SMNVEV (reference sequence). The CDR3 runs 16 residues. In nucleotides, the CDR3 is TGTGCCCGCCACAGGGGTAATTTAGGCTGGGACACTGAAGCTTTCTTT. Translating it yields CARHRGNLGWDTEAFF.

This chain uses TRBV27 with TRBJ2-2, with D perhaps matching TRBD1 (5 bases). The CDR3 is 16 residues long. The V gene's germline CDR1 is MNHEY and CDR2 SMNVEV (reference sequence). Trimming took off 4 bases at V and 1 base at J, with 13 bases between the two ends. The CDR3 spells CASSSDTLMNTGELFF. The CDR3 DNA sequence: TGTGCCAGCAGTTCGGACACGTTAATGAACACCGGGGAGCTGTTTTTT.

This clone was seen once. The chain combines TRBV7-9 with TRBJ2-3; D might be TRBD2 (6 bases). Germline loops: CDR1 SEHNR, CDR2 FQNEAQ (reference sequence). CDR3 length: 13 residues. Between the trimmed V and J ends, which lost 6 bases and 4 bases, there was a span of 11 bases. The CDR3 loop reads CASRSGLADTQYF. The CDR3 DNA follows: TGTGCCAGCAGATCGGGACTGGCAGATACGCAGTATTTT.

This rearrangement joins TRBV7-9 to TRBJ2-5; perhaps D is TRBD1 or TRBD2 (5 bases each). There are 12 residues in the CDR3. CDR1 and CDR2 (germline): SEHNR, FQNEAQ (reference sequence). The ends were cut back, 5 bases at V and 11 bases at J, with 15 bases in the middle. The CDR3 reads CASSPEGIEQYF. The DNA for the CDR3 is TGTGCCAGCAGCCCCGAGGGGATTGAGCAGTACTTC. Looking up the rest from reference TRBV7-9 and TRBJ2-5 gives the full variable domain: DTGVSQNPRHKITKRGQNVTFRCDPISEHNRLYWYRQTLGQGPEFLTYFQNEAQLEKSRLLSDRFSAERPKGSFSTLEIQRTEQGDSAMYLCASSPEGIEQYFGPGTRLLVL.

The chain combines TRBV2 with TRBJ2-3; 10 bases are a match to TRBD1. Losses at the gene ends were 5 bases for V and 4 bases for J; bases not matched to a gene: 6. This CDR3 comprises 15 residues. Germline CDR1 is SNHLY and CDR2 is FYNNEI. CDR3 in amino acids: CASSPGQGYADTQYF. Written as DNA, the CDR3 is TGTGCCAGCAGTCCGGGACAGGGGTACGCAGATACGCAGTATTTT.

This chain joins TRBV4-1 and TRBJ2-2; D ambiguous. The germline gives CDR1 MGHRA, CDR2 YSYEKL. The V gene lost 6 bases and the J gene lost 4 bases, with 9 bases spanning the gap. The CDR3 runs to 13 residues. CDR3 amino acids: CASSGHLTGELFF. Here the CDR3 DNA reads TGCGCCAGCAGTGGGCATCTCACCGGGGAGCTGTTTTTT.

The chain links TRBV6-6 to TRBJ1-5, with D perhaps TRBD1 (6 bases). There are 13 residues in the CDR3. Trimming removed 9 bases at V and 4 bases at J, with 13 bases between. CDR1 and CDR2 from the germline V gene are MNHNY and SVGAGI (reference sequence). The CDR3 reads CASSGVENQPQHF. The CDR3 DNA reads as TGTGCCAGTTCAGGGGTAGAGAATCAGCCCCAGCATTTT.

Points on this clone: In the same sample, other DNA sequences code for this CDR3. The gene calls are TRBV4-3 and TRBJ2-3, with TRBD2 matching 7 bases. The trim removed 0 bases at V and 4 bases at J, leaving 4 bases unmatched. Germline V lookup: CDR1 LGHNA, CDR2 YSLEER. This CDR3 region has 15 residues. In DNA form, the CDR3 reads TGCGCCAGCAGCCAAGATAGCGCGGGAGCAGATACGCAGTATTTT. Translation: CASSQDSAGADTQYF.

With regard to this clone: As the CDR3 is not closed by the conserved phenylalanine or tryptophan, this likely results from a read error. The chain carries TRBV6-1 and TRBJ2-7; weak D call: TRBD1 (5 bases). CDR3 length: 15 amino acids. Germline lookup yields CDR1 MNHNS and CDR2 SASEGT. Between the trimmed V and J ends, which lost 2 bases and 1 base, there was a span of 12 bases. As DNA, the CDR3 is TGTGCCAGCAGTGAACGCTTAGGGGCATCCTACGAGCAGTACCTC. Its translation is CASSERLGASYEQYL.

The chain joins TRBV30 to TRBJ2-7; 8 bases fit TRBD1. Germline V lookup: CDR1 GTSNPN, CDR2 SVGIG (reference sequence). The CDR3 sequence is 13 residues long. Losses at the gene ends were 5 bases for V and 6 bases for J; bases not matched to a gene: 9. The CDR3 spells CAWERTGRSEQYF. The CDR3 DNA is TGTGCCTGGGAAAGGACAGGGCGGAGCGAGCAGTACTTC.

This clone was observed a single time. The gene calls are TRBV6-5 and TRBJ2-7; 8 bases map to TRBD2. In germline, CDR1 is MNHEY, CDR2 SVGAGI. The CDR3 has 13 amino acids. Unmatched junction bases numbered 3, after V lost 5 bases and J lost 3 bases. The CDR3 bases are TGTGCCAGCAGTACCCTAGCGGGCTACGAGCAGTACTTC. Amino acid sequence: CASSTLAGYEQYF.

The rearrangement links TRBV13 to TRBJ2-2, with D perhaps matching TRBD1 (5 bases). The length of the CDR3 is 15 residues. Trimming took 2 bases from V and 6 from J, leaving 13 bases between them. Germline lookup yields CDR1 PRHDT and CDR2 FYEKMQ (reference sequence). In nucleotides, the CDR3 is TGTGCCAGCAGCTTAACGCCAGGGATCCCCGGGGAGCTGTTTTTT. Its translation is CASSLTPGIPGELFF.

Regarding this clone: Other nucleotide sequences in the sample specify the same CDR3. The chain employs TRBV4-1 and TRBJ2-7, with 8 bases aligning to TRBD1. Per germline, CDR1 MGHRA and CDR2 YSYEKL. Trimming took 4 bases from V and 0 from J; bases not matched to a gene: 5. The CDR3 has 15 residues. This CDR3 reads CASSPGTGSSYEQYF. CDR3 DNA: TGCGCCAGCAGCCCAGGGACAGGTAGCTCCTACGAGCAGTACTTC.